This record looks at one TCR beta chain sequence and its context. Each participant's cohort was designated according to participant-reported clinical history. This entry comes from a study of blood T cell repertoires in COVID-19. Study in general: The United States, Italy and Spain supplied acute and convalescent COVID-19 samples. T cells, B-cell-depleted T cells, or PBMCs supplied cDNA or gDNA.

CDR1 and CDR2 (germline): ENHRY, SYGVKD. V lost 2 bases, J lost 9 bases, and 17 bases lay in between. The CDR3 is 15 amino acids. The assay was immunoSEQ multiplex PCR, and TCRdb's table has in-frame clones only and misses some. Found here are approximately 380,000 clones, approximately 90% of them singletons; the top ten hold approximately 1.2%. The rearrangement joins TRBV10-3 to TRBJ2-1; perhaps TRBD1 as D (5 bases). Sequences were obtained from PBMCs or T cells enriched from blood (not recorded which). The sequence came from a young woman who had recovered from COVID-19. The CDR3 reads CAISERLAPQGEQFF. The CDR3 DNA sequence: TGTGCCATCAGTGAGAGGTTGGCCCCGCAGGGTGAGCAGTTCTTC.